The next 21 T cell receptor beta chains were all read from a single sample in a study of T cells in Graves' hyperthyroidism and ophthalmopathy (dated 2019 in TCRdb). Libraries were made using multiplex PCR. The reads were generated on an Illumina HiSeq 2000. TCR beta CDR3 regions were amplified from RNA transcripts. The TCR CDR3 was subjected to a first round of RT-PCR using the HTBI primer set and the Qiagen OneStep RT-PCR kit. TCRdb took the public reads, trimmed them with fastp at Q25, ran MiXCR for clone calling and kept in-frame beta chains. Every CDR3 protein is listed once, alongside the most common genes and DNA of its rows. The sample profile shows a few hundred thousand distinct CDR3 sequences; 46% of them were found once. In total, the top ten clones hold around 47% of the sample. The sequenced sample was peripheral blood or thyroid tissue (not recorded which). The source is an adult woman with Graves' disease, either hyperthyroidism or ophthalmopathy (not recorded which).

The V gene is TRBV7-3, the J gene TRBJ2-5; D is undetermined. V lost 3 bases and J 5 bases, leaving 10 bases between the germline ends. Per the germline V gene, CDR1 is SGHTA and CDR2 is FQGTGA. The CDR3 runs to 13 residues. The CDR3 protein is CASSFGSDETQYF. As DNA, the CDR3 is TGTGCCAGCAGCTTTGGAAGCGATGAGACCCAGTACTTC.

There are many counts of this clonotype. V usage is TRBV7-9 and J usage is TRBJ1-2, with 8 bases fitting TRBD1. The CDR3 contains 17 residues. Germline lookup yields CDR1 SEHNR and CDR2 FQNEAQ (reference sequence). V gave up 5 bases and J gave up 6 bases; unmatched junction bases: 17. The CDR3 loop is CASSPIARGQGSNGYTF. The CDR3 DNA follows: TGTGCCAGCAGCCCAATAGCCAGAGGACAGGGTTCAAATGGCTACACCTTC.

The J gene is TRBJ1-6, the V gene TRBV9; maybe TRBD1 (5 bases). CDR3 size: 15 residues. Trimming shortened V by 4 bases and J by 7 bases, and 15 bases separated the two germline ends. CDR1 SGDLS and CDR2 YYNGEE come from the germline V gene. The CDR3 DNA sequence: TGTGCCAGCAGCCCAAGTGGGGGTGTGAATTCACCCCTCCACTTT. Residues: CASSPSGGVNSPLHF. Variable domain in full (rest from reference TRBV9 and TRBJ1-6): DSGVTQTPKHLITATGQRVTLRCSPRSGDLSVYWYQQSLDQGLQFLIQYYNGEERAKGNILERFSAQQFPDLHSELNLSSLELGDSALYFCASSPSGGVNSPLHFGNGTRLTVT.

This clonotype came up once. The genes are TRBV20-1 and TRBJ1-4; D may be TRBD1 (6 bases). Trimming took off 3 bases at V and 5 bases at J, with 10 bases between the two ends. CDR3 length: 13 residues. The V gene's germline CDR1 is DFQATT and CDR2 SNEGSKA (reference sequence). CDR3 region: CSASIGGNEKLFF. CDR3 coding DNA: TGCAGTGCTAGTATCGGGGGCAATGAAAAACTGTTTTTT.

V gene TRBV7-8 combines with J gene TRBJ1-5; tentative D call: TRBD1 (5 bases). Germline CDR1 reads SGHVS; CDR2 reads FQNEAQ. The CDR3 totals 18 residues. V lost 5 bases, J lost 0 bases, and 20 bases lay in between. CDR3 residues: CASSHEARGRYSNQPQHF. The CDR3 nucleotides are TGTGCCAGCAGCCACGAAGCAAGGGGCAGATATAGCAATCAGCCCCAGCATTTT.

The DNA of the CDR3 is TGTGCCAGCAGTGATGGGGAGAGGGACACGGGGGCTTTCTTT. This encodes CASSDGERDTGAFF. The rearrangement uses TRBV25-1 and TRBJ1-1, with a weak D call TRBD1 (6 bases). The germline CDR1 and CDR2 sequences are MGHDK and SYGVNS. CDR3 length: 14 amino acids. V was pared by 3 bases and J by 11 bases, with 19 bases between.

The rearrangement uses TRBV7-2 and TRBJ2-5; D is perhaps TRBD2 (6 bases). The CDR3 length is 18 residues. Trimming removed 4 bases from V and 5 bases from J, with 26 bases in between. The germline gives CDR1 SGHTA, CDR2 FQGNSA. The CDR3 here is CASSSLLRGGNTGETQYF. In DNA, the CDR3 is TGTGCCAGCAGCTCCCTTCTCCGTGGAGGGAACACCGGGGAGACCCAGTACTTC.

The V call is TRBV29-1, the J call TRBJ1-1; 7 nucleotides line up with TRBD1. Losses at the gene ends were 6 bases for V and 10 bases for J; bases not matched to a gene: 8. CDR1 is SQVTM and CDR2 is ANQGSEA in the germline V gene. There are 11 residues in the CDR3. CDR3 coding DNA: TGCAGCGTCCCGGGACAGAAATCAGCTTTCTTT. Translated: CSVPGQKSAFF. Using reference TRBV29-1 and TRBJ1-1 for the parts outside the CDR3, the full variable domain is SAVISQKPSRDICQRGTSLTIQCQVDSQVTMMFWYRQQPGQSLTLIATANQGSEATYESGFVIDKFPISRPNLTFSTLTVSNMSPEDSSIYLCSVPGQKSAFFGQGTRLTVV.

Concerning this clonotype: Here the CDR3 omits its conserved ending phenylalanine or tryptophan, so a read error is the likely source. The DNA is left out, because the CDR3 cannot be placed on it with certainty; the CDR3 is given as TCRdb lists it. The V gene is TRBV5-1, the J gene TRBJ2-2; the table names TRBD1, a call not compared with the DNA. Germline V gives CDR1 SGHRS, CDR2 YFSETQ. The CDR3 adds up to 15 amino acids, both ends counted. The CDR3 loop is CASSLGTLTPGSCLV.

In its sample, this clonotype was seen many times. V is TRBV7-9 and J is TRBJ1-1; no reliable D call. Germline V gene data show CDR1 as SEHNR and CDR2 as FQNEAQ (reference sequence). V was shortened by 1 base and J by 3 bases, with 12 bases between the two germline ends. The CDR3 consists of 15 residues. Here the CDR3 reads CASSLELLGDTEAFF. The DNA of the CDR3 is TGTGCCAGCAGCTTAGAACTGTTAGGCGACACTGAAGCTTTCTTT.

With respect to this clonotype: Germline and junction disagree at one end, which may indicate a read error. V and J are TRBV5-4 and TRBJ1-3; possible D gene TRBD1, 5 bases. The CDR3 runs 14 residues. Germline CDR1 and CDR2: SGHNT and YYREEE (reference sequence). The DNA of the CDR3 is TGCGCCAGCAGCCAAGAGGAGGGACGGGACACCATATATTTT. It is translated as CASSQEEGRDTIYF. The full variable domain, with the rest looked up from reference TRBV5-4 and TRBJ1-3, is ETGVTQSPTHLIKTRGQQVTLRCSSQSGHNTVSWYQQALGQGPQFIFQYYREEENGRGNFPPRFSGLQFPNYSSELNVNALELDDSALYLCASSQEEGRDTIYFGEGSWLTVV.

This clonotype has a count of ten or more. The J gene is TRBJ2-2, the V gene TRBV2, with D possibly being TRBD1 or TRBD2 (5 bases each). Germline V gives CDR1 SNHLY, CDR2 FYNNEI. The CDR3 is 14 residues long. Trimming took off 10 bases at V and 0 bases at J, with 12 bases between the two ends. CDR3 protein: CANGAVTNTGELFF. As DNA, the CDR3 is TGTGCCAACGGGGCGGTGACGAACACCGGGGAGCTGTTTTTT.

V gene TRBV29-1 combines with J gene TRBJ2-5; weak D call: TRBD2 (6 bases). CDR1 and CDR2 (germline): SQVTM, ANQGSEA. CDR3 length: 12 amino acids. V lost 7 bases to trimming and J lost 5 bases, with 14 bases between them. The CDR3 here is CSAWGERETQYF. The CDR3 nucleotides read TGCAGCGCCTGGGGGGAAAGGGAGACCCAGTACTTC. The full variable domain, its missing parts supplied by reference TRBV29-1 and TRBJ2-5, is SAVISQKPSRDICQRGTSLTIQCQVDSQVTMMFWYRQQPGQSLTLIATANQGSEATYESGFVIDKFPISRPNLTFSTLTVSNMSPEDSSIYLCSAWGERETQYFGPGTRLLVL.

This chain joins TRBV15 and TRBJ1-1, with TRBD1 as a possible D gene (5 bases). Germline loops: CDR1 LNHNV, CDR2 YYDKDF (reference sequence). The CDR3 is 13 residues long. V was pared by 5 bases and J by 3 bases, with 10 bases between. CDR3 in amino acids: CATSWGGYTEAFF. CDR3 nucleotides: TGTGCCACCAGCTGGGGCGGTTACACTGAAGCTTTCTTT.

This clonotype was picked up a small number of times. This rearrangement joins TRBV10-3 to TRBJ2-3; TRBD2 aligns across 11 bases. After removal of 6 bases from V and 5 bases from J, the junction contained 10 bases not matched to a gene. Looked up from germline, CDR1 is ENHRY and CDR2 is SYGVKD. There are 16 residues in the CDR3. CDR3 bases: TGTGCCATCAGAGGGGGCGAACTAGCGGGAGTAGATACGCAGTATTTT. Translating gives CAIRGGELAGVDTQYF.

The V call is TRBV29-1, the J call TRBJ2-7, with TRBD1 identical over 7 bases. The J segment lost 5 bases and the V segment lost 2 bases, leaving 18 bases of the junction unmatched. This CDR3 has 17 amino acids. Germline loops: CDR1 SQVTM, CDR2 ANQGSEA. CDR3 sequence: CSVEPSSGTAAVHEQYF. As DNA, the CDR3 is TGCAGCGTTGAACCTTCCTCCGGGACAGCAGCGGTCCACGAGCAGTACTTC.

The chain links TRBV5-6 to TRBJ2-7; 7 nucleotides agree with TRBD2. Germline loops: CDR1 SGHDT, CDR2 YYEEEE. The CDR3 extends over 11 amino acids. With 5 bases clipped from V and 7 bases from J, the junction kept 3 bases outside the gene matches. In nucleotides, the CDR3 is TGTGCCAGCAGTTGGGGGGGGGAGCAGTACTTC. This encodes CASSWGGEQYF.

This clonotype has at least ten counts. The chain links TRBV28 to TRBJ1-5, with 9 bases fitting TRBD1. The germline V gene has CDR1 MDHEN and CDR2 SYDVKM. This CDR3 has 16 residues. With 6 bases clipped from V and 3 bases from J, the junction kept 9 bases outside the gene matches. The CDR3 DNA sequence: TGTGCCAGCAGCCTATCAGGACAGGGGTACAATCAGCCCCAGCATTTT. This translates into CASSLSGQGYNQPQHF.

This chain uses TRBV20-1 with TRBJ1-5; the D gene is possibly TRBD1 (6 bases). The CDR3 has 17 amino acids. The germline gives CDR1 DFQATT, CDR2 SNEGSKA (reference sequence). The germline V and J ends were trimmed by 3 bases and 3 bases, with 21 bases remaining between them. CDR3 sequence (DNA): TGCAGTGCTAGGCCTACAGGGCGAAGGGGGGACAATCAGCCCCAGCATTTT. Encoded protein: CSARPTGRRGDNQPQHF.

The sample holds many counts of this clonotype. This chain connects TRBV6-7 to TRBJ1-6, with D unclear. TRBV6-7 is labeled an ORF, and its function is uncertain. The ends were cut back, 0 bases at V and 8 bases at J, with 5 bases in the middle. CDR3 length: 13 residues. As DNA, the CDR3 is TGTGCCAGCAGTTACTCGATCCATTCACCCCTCCACTTT. It translates to CASSYSIHSPLHF.

This clonotype appeared a few times. This chain links TRBV5-1 with TRBJ1-2; D gene unclear. The CDR3 runs 13 residues. Germline loops: CDR1 SGHRS, CDR2 YFSETQ. Trimming removed 2 bases at V and 1 base at J, with 6 bases between. The CDR3 DNA reads as TGCGCCAGCAGCTTACAGAGTAACTATGGCTACACCTTC. The encoded protein is CASSLQSNYGYTF.